The 19 T cell receptor beta chains below all came from one sample that was sequenced in a study of cytomegalovirus exposure and HLA in healthy donors. The data were produced by immunoSEQ multiplex PCR, yet TCRdb's version contains in-frame clones alone and is incomplete. The data hold 150,000 to 200,000 clones, with approximately 86% observed a single time. The specimen sequenced was PBMCs. Receptor source: a man aged 25-40 years in good health and CMV-seropositive.

This clone appeared once. The rearrangement joins TRBV5-4 to TRBJ1-6; D might be TRBD1 (5 bases). Trimming removed 4 bases at V and 8 bases at J, with 13 bases between. This CDR3 has 14 amino acids. Germline CDR1 is SGHNT and CDR2 is YYREEE (reference sequence). DNA for the CDR3: TGTGCCAGCAGCCTTCAGGGAGTGGATTCACCCCTCCACTTT. Its translation is CASSLQGVDSPLHF. Drawing the rest from reference TRBV5-4 and TRBJ1-6, the complete variable domain is ETGVTQSPTHLIKTRGQQVTLRCSSQSGHNTVSWYQQALGQGPQFIFQYYREEENGRGNFPPRFSGLQFPNYSSELNVNALELDDSALYLCASSLQGVDSPLHFGNGTRLTVT.

This clone was recorded a few times. This chain uses TRBV23-1 with TRBJ1-6; 9 bases align to TRBD1. TRBV23-1 is an ORF for which the function is uncertain. The CDR3 is 14 amino acids. The J segment lost 10 bases and the V segment lost 4 bases, leaving 5 bases of the junction unmatched. In DNA form, the CDR3 reads TGCGCCAGCAGTCCGGGACAGGGAAAGTCACCCCTCCACTTT. It translates to CASSPGQGKSPLHF.

This chain joins TRBV6-1 and TRBJ2-7; 11 bases are a match to TRBD1. V trimming: 7 bases; J trimming: 2 bases; junction bases outside the gene matches: 4. The germline gives CDR1 MNHNS, CDR2 SASEGT. The CDR3 is 14 amino acids. CDR3 nucleotides: TGTGCCAGCAACCCGGGACAGGGGGCCTACGAGCAGTACTTC. The encoded protein is CASNPGQGAYEQYF.

V and J are TRBV6-5 and TRBJ2-7; 10 nucleotides match TRBD2. The CDR3 spans 16 residues. Trimming at V came to 0 bases and at J to 6 bases, leaving 8 bases not matched to a gene. Germline V CDR1 and CDR2: MNHEY, SVGAGI. The CDR3 nucleotides read TGTGCCAGCAGTTACTCTGTGGTTAGCGGGGGGTCCGAGCAGTACTTC. Protein product: CASSYSVVSGGSEQYF.

The chain carries TRBV7-3 and TRBJ2-3; 9 nucleotides align to TRBD2. The CDR3 is made up of 16 amino acids. The V and J ends lost 5 bases and 4 bases, in that order; junction bases with no gene match: 10. Germline CDR1 is SGHTA and CDR2 is FQGTGA. CDR3 amino acids: CASSPSSGRSPDTQYF. In nucleotides, the CDR3 is TGTGCCAGCAGCCCCTCAAGCGGGAGGAGTCCAGATACGCAGTATTTT.

Concerning this clone: Other DNA sequences in this sample translate to the same CDR3. CDR3 sequence: CASSLDSYGYTF. CDR3 nucleotide sequence: TGCGCCAGCAGCTTGGACAGCTATGGCTACACCTTC. The chain recombines TRBV5-1 with TRBJ1-2; D is unresolved. The V end was cut by 0 bases, the J end by 4 bases, with 4 bases between. Germline loops: CDR1 SGHRS, CDR2 YFSETQ. The CDR3 covers 12 residues.

The DNA for the CDR3 is TGTGCCAGCAGGTCTCGGGGGGGAATAGGACGCGAGCAGTACTTC. It is translated as CASRSRGGIGREQYF. The chain joins TRBV13 to TRBJ2-7, with 8 bases matching TRBD2. CDR1 and CDR2 (germline): PRHDT, FYEKMQ (reference sequence). V shed 6 bases, J shed 6 bases, and the junction held 13 bases outside the gene matches. CDR3 length: 15 amino acids.

This rearrangement joins TRBV27 to TRBJ2-7, with D possibly being TRBD1 (5 bases). The CDR3 runs to 16 residues. V lost 0 bases, J lost 2 bases, and 14 bases lay in between. Germline V gives CDR1 MNHEY, CDR2 SMNVEV (reference sequence). The CDR3 DNA is TGTGCCAGCAGTTTATCCAACAGTGAAGGGGCCTACGAGCAGTACTTC. This translates into CASSLSNSEGAYEQYF.

This sequence joins TRBV18 and TRBJ1-2; TRBD1 matches 7 bases. The germline V gene has CDR1 KGHSH and CDR2 LQKENI. The ends lost 3 bases at V and 3 bases at J; junction bases unmatched: 7. The CDR3 contains 15 residues. The CDR3 coding sequence is TGTGCCAGCTCACCTCAGGGGGGGACGGACTATGGCTACACCTTC. This encodes CASSPQGGTDYGYTF.

The rearrangement uses TRBV6-1 and TRBJ2-1; D unresolved. The CDR3 covers 14 residues. From germline, CDR1 is MNHNS and CDR2 SASEGT. Trimming left V 6 bases short and J 10 bases short, with 19 bases between. CDR3 in DNA: TGTGCCAGCAGGAGGATCGTAGCCGCCCAGGAGCAGTTCTTC. It is translated as CASRRIVAAQEQFF.

The chain combines TRBV5-8 with TRBJ1-5; the D is unclear. Germline V gene sequence: CDR1 SGHTS, CDR2 YDEGEE. V lost 0 bases to trimming and J lost 0 bases, with 7 bases between them. This CDR3 has 15 amino acids. The CDR3, as DNA: TGTGCCAGCAGCTTGGACGGCCTTAGCAATCAGCCCCAGCATTTT. This gives the protein CASSLDGLSNQPQHF.

A few counts support this clone. The chain uses TRBV25-1 and TRBJ2-3; 11 bases map to TRBD2. Germline V lookup: CDR1 MGHDK, CDR2 SYGVNS. V gave up 5 bases and J gave up 5 bases; unmatched junction bases: 3. This CDR3 comprises 14 residues. The CDR3 nucleotides are TGTGCCAGCAGTCATAGCGGGGGGGGAGATACGCAGTATTTT. It specifies CASSHSGGGDTQYF.

In its sample, this clone was seen once. V gene TRBV5-4 combines with J gene TRBJ1-4; TRBD1 is a possible D gene (5 bases). The V and J ends lost 4 bases and 0 bases respectively, with 10 bases between them. The CDR3 contains 15 residues. Germline V gene data show CDR1 as SGHNT and CDR2 as YYREEE (reference sequence). CDR3 amino acids: CASSAGGSTNEKLFF. The CDR3, as DNA: TGTGCCAGCAGCGCGGGGGGGTCAACTAATGAAAAACTGTTTTTT.

The rearrangement uses TRBV27 and TRBJ2-5; 8 bases match TRBD1. The CDR3 extends over 15 amino acids. V lost 5 bases to trimming and J lost 2 bases; unmatched junction nucleotides: 7. Germline lookup yields CDR1 MNHEY and CDR2 SMNVEV (reference sequence). The CDR3 spells CASSPKGDRQETQYF. In DNA form, the CDR3 reads TGTGCCAGCAGTCCTAAGGGGGACAGGCAAGAGACCCAGTACTTC.

This chain's CDR3 is CAWSDRQFYEQYF. As DNA, the CDR3 is TGTGCCTGGAGTGACCGACAGTTCTACGAGCAGTACTTC. This chain links TRBV30 with TRBJ2-7, with D perhaps TRBD1 (5 bases). CDR3 length: 13 amino acids. Germline V gene lookup returns CDR1 GTSNPN and CDR2 SVGIG (reference sequence). V was clipped by 1 base and J by 3 bases, with 10 bases between them.

This chain links TRBV7-2 with TRBJ2-7; D unclear. The V end lost 2 bases, the J end lost 3 bases, and 11 bases lay between the germline ends. The CDR3 consists of 14 residues. The germline V gene has CDR1 SGHTA and CDR2 FQGNSA. In DNA, the CDR3 is TGTGCCAGCAGCTTAAGTCAGGTAAACTACGAGCAGTACTTC. This sequence encodes CASSLSQVNYEQYF.

The chain employs TRBV27 and TRBJ1-5; D perhaps matches TRBD1 (5 bases). V was cut by 5 bases and J by 1 base, with 9 bases left in between. Germline CDR1 reads MNHEY; CDR2 reads SMNVEV (reference sequence). The CDR3 spans 14 residues. Here the CDR3 DNA reads TGTGCCAGCAGTCCAGGGAGGAGCAATCAGCCCCAGCATTTT. Protein product: CASSPGRSNQPQHF.

This clone occurred a few times. The chain couples TRBV5-6 to TRBJ1-6; a possible D gene is TRBD1 (5 bases). The ends were cut back, 4 bases at V and 3 bases at J, with 14 bases in the middle. The CDR3 consists of 16 residues. CDR1 SGHDT and CDR2 YYEEEE come from the germline V gene. The CDR3 DNA follows: TGTGCCAGCAGCGTCTGGGTAGGGGACTATAATTCACCCCTCCACTTT. Amino acids: CASSVWVGDYNSPLHF. The full variable domain, with the rest looked up from reference TRBV5-6 and TRBJ1-6, is DAGVTQSPTHLIKTRGQQVTLRCSPKSGHDTVSWYQQALGQGPQFIFQYYEEEERQRGNFPDRFSGHQFPNYSSELNVNALLLGDSALYLCASSVWVGDYNSPLHFGNGTRLTVT.

This CDR3 reads CASSIVGGSTDTQYF. CDR3 DNA sequence: TGTGCCAGTAGTATAGTGGGGGGTAGCACAGATACGCAGTATTTT. J is TRBJ2-3 and V is TRBV19; the D gene is possibly TRBD2 (6 bases). The CDR3 has 15 amino acids. Deletions cut 1 base from V and 0 bases from J, with 8 bases between. Germline loops: CDR1 LNHDA, CDR2 SQIVND (reference sequence).